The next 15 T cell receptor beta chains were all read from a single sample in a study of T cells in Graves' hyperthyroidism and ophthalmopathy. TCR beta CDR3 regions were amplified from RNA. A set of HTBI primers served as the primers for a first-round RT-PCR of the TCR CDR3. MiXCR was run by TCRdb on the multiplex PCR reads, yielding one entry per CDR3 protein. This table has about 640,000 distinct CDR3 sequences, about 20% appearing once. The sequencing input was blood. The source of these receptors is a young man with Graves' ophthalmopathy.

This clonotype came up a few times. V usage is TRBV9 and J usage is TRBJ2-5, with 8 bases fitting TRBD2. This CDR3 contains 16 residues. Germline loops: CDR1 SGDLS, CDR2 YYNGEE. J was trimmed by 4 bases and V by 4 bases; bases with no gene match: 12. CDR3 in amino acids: CASSLTPSAGGETQYF. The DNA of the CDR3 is TGTGCCAGCAGCCTCACCCCCTCGGCGGGAGGAGAGACCCAGTACTTC.

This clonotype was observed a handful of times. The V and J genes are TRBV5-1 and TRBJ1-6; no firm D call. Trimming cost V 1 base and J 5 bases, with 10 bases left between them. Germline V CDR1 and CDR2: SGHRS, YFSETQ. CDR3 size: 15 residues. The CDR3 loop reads CASSLMSADNSPLHF. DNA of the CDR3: TGCGCCAGCAGCTTGATGTCAGCCGATAATTCACCCCTCCACTTT.

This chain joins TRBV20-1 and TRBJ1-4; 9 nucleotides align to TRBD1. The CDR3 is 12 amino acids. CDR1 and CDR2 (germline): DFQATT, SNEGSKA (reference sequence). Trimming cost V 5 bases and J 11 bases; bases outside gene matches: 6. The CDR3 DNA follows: TGCAGTGCTGGGGGTGACAGGGGGAAACTGTTTTTT. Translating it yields CSAGGDRGKLFF.

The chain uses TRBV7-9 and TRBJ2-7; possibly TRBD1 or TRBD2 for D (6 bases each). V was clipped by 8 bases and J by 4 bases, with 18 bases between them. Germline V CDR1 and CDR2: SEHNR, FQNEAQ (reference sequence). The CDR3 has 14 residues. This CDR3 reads CASGLSGEDYEQYF. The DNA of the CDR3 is TGTGCCAGCGGACTATCAGGGGAGGATTACGAGCAGTACTTC.

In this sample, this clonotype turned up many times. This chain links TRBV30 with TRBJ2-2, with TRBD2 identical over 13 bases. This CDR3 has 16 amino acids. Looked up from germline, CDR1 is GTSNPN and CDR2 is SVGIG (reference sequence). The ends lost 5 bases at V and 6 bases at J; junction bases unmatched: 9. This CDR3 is CAWFGTSGTGPGELFF. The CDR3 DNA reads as TGTGCCTGGTTCGGGACTAGCGGGACCGGACCCGGGGAGCTGTTTTTT.

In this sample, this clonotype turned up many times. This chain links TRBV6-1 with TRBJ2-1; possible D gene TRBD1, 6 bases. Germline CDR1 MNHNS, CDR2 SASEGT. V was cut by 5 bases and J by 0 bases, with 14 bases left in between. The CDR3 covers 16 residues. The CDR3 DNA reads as TGTGCCAGCAGTAGCCAGGGGTCGGGCTCCTACAATGAGCAGTTCTTC. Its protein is CASSSQGSGSYNEQFF.

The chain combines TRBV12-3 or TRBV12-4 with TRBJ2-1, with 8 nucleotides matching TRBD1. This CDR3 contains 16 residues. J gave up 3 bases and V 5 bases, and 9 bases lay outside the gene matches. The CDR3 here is CASSNWGTGNYNEQFF. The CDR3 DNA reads TGTGCCAGCAGTAACTGGGGGACAGGTAACTACAATGAGCAGTTCTTC.

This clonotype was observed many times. CDR3 DNA sequence: TGTGCCTGGGAGCACCGCTACGAGCAGTACTTC. It encodes CAWEHRYEQYF. The chain joins TRBV30 to TRBJ2-7; D is unresolved. Germline V gene lookup returns CDR1 GTSNPN and CDR2 SVGIG (reference sequence). The CDR3 sequence is 11 residues long. Trimming took 5 bases from V and 3 from J, leaving 8 bases between them.

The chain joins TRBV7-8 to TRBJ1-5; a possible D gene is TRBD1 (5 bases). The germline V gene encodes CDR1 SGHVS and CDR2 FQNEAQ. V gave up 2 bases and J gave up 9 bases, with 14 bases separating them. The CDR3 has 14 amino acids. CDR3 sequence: CASSLSGTPGPQHF. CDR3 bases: TGTGCCAGCAGCTTATCCGGGACCCCGGGGCCCCAGCATTTT.

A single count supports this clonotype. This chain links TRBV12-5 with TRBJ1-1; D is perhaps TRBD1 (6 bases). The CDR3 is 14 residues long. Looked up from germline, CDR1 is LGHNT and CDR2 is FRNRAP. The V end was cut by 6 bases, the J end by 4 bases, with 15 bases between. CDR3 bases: TGTGCTAGTGGAAAGGGGGGGGTCGTCACTGAAGCTTTCTTT. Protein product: CASGKGGVVTEAFF.

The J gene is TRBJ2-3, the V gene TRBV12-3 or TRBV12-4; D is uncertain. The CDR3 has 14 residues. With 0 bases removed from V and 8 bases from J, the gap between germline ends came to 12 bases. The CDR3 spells CASSLAKSVGTQYF. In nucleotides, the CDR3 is TGTGCCAGCAGTTTAGCGAAGAGTGTCGGTACGCAGTATTTT.

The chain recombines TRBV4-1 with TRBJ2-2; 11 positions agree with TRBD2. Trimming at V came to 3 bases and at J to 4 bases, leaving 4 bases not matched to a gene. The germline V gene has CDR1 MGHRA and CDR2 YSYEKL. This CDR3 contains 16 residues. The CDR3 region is CASSQAGTSGTGELFF. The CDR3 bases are TGCGCCAGCAGCCAGGCCGGGACTAGCGGCACCGGGGAGCTGTTTTTT.

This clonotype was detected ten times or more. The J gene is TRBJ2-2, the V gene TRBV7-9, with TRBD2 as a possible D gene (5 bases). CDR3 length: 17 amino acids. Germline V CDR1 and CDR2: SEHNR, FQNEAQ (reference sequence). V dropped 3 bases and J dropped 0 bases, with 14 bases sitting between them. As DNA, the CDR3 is TGTGCCAGCAGCTTTTTATCGGGGTGGACGAACACCGGGGAGCTGTTTTTT. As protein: CASSFLSGWTNTGELFF.

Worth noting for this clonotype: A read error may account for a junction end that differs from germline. The chain's CDR3 is CASSLRGTGANVLAF. CDR3 nucleotide sequence: TGTGCCAGCAGTTTGCGGGGAACTGGGGCCAACGTCCTGGCTTTC. J is TRBJ2-6 and V is TRBV6-2 or TRBV6-3; tentative D call: TRBD2 (6 bases). Germline V gene sequence: CDR1 MNHEY, CDR2 SVGEGT. The CDR3 sequence is 15 residues long.

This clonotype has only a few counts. The CDR3 DNA reads as TGTGCCAGCAGCTTATCCAGGGGTCAGCCCCAGCATTTT. Its translation: CASSLSRGQPQHF. V usage is TRBV7-2 and J usage is TRBJ1-5; D is perhaps TRBD1 (6 bases). V was clipped by 2 bases and J by 6 bases, with 8 bases between them. CDR1 and CDR2 (germline): SGHTA, FQGNSA. The CDR3 has 13 amino acids.